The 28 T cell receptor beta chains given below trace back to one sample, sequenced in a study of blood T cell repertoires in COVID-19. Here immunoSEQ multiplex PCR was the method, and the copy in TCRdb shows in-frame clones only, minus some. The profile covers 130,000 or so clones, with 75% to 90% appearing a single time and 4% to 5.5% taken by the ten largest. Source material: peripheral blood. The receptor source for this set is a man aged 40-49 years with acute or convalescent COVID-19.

The CDR3 DNA is TGTGCCACCAGCAGAGACCTAGGGGACATTCAGTACTTC. Its protein product is CATSRDLGDIQYF. The gene calls are TRBV15 and TRBJ2-4, with D perhaps TRBD1 (5 bases). Trimming removed 0 bases at V and 8 bases at J, with 8 bases between. The CDR3 runs 13 residues. Germline values: CDR1 LNHNV, CDR2 YYDKDF (reference sequence).

CDR3 residues: CAISGLAGDEQFF. The CDR3 nucleotides read TGTGCCATCAGCGGACTAGCGGGAGATGAGCAGTTCTTC. V usage is TRBV10-3 and J usage is TRBJ2-1; TRBD2 agrees at 13 bases. Germline V gene lookup returns CDR1 ENHRY and CDR2 SYGVKD. CDR3 length equals 13 residues. V trimming: 6 bases; J trimming: 8 bases; junction bases outside the gene matches: 1.

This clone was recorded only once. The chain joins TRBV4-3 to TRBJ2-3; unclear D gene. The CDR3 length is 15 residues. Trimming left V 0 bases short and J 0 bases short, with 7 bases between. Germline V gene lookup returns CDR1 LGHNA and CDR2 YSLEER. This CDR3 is CASSQDFFSTDTQYF. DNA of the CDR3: TGCGCCAGCAGCCAAGATTTCTTTAGCACAGATACGCAGTATTTT.

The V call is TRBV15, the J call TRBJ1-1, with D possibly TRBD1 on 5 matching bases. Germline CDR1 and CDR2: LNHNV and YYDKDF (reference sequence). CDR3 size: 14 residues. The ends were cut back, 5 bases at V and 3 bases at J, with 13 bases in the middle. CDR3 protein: CATSFRSGDTEAFF. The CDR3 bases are TGTGCCACCAGCTTCCGATCGGGGGACACTGAAGCTTTCTTT.

The DNA of the CDR3 is TGTGCCAGCAGCCAGCCCAGGGCAGCCTTCTCCTACGAGCAGTACTTC. It yields the protein CASSQPRAAFSYEQYF. This chain connects TRBV3-1 (or the pseudogene TRBV3-2) to TRBJ2-7; D is possibly TRBD1 (5 bases). This CDR3 is built from 16 residues. Germline lookup yields CDR1 LGHDT and CDR2 YNNKEL (reference sequence). Trimming stripped 3 bases from V and 0 bases from J, with 15 bases between.

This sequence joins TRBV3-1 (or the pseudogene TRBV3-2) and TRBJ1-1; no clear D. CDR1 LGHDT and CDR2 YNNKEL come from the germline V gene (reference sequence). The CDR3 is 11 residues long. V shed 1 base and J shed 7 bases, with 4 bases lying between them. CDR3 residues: CASSQGYEAFF. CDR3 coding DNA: TGTGCCAGCAGCCAAGGTTATGAAGCTTTCTTT.

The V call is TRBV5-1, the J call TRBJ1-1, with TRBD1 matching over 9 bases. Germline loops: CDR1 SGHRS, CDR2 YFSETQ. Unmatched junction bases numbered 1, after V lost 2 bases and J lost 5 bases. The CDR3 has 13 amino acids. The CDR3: CASSLDRGTEAFF. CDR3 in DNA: TGCGCCAGCAGCTTAGACAGGGGGACTGAAGCTTTCTTT.

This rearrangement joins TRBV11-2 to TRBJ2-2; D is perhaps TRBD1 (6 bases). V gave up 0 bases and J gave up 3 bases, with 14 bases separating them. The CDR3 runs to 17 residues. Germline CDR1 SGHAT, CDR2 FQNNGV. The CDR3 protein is CASSLDPSTGDTGELFF. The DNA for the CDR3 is TGTGCCAGCAGCTTAGACCCCTCGACAGGTGACACCGGGGAGCTGTTTTTT. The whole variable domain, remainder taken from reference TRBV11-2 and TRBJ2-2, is EAGVAQSPRYKIIEKRQSVAFWCNPISGHATLYWYQQILGQGPKLLIQFQNNGVVDDSQLPKDRFSAERLKGVDSTLKIQPAKLEDSAVYLCASSLDPSTGDTGELFFGEGSRLTVL.

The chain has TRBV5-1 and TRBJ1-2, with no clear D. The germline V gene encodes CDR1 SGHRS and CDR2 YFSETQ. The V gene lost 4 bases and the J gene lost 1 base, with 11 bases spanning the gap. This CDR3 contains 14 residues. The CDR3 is CASSLRDINYGYTF. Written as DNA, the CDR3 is TGCGCCAGCAGCCTCCGGGATATTAACTATGGCTACACCTTC.

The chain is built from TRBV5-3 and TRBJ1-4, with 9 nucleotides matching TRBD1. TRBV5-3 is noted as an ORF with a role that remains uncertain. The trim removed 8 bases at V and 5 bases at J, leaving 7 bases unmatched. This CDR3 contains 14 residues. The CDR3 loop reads CARTPGQGNEKLFF. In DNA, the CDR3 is TGTGCCAGGACTCCGGGACAGGGAAATGAAAAACTGTTTTTT.

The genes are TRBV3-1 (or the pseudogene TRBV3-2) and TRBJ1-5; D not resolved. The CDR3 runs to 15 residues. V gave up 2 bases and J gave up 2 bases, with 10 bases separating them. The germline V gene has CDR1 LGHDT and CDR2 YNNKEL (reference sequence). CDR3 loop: CASSQISGGNQPQHF. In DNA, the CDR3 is TGTGCCAGCAGCCAAATATCCGGGGGCAATCAGCCCCAGCATTTT.

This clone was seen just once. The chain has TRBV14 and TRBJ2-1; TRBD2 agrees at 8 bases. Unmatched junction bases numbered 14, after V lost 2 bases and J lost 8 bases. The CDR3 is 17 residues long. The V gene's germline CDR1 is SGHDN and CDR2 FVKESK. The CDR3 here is CASSQHRIAGSFDEQFF. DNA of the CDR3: TGTGCCAGCAGCCAACATAGGATAGCGGGATCCTTCGATGAGCAGTTCTTC.

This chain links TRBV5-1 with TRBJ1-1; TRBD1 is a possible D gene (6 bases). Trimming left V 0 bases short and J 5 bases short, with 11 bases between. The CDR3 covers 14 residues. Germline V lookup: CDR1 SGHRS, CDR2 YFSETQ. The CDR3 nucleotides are TGCGCCAGCAGCTTGGAGCCAGGGGATACTGAAGCTTTCTTT. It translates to CASSLEPGDTEAFF. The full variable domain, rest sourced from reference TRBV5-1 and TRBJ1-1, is KAGVTQTPRYLIKTRGQQVTLSCSPISGHRSVSWYQQTPGQGLQFLFEYFSETQRNKGNFPGRFSGRQFSNSRSEMNVSTLELGDSALYLCASSLEPGDTEAFFGQGTRLTVV.

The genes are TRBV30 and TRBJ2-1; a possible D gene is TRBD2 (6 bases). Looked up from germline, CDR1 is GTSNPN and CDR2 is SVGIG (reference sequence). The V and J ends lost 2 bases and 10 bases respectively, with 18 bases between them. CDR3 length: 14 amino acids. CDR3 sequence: CAWSLSGPGVEQFF. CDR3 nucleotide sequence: TGTGCCTGGAGTCTAAGCGGGCCGGGGGTAGAGCAGTTCTTC.

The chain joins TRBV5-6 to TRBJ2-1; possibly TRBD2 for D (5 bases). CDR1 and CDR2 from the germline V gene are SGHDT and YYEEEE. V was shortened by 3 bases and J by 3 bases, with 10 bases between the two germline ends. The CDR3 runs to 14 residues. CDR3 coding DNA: TGTGCCAGCAGCTCAAACCGGGGCTACAATGAGCAGTTCTTC. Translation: CASSSNRGYNEQFF.

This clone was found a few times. Here the CDR3 DNA reads TGTGCCAGCAGCTCGCGGGGGGGCTCCTACAATGAGCAGTTCTTC. The encoded protein is CASSSRGGSYNEQFF. The chain uses TRBV5-4 and TRBJ2-1, with TRBD2 matching 9 bases. Germline V gene sequence: CDR1 SGHNT, CDR2 YYREEE (reference sequence). Unmatched junction bases numbered 1, after V lost 3 bases and J lost 0 bases. This CDR3 spans 15 amino acids. The full variable domain, in which reference TRBV5-4 and TRBJ2-1 provide the parts outside the CDR3, is ETGVTQSPTHLIKTRGQQVTLRCSSQSGHNTVSWYQQALGQGPQFIFQYYREEENGRGNFPPRFSGLQFPNYSSELNVNALELDDSALYLCASSSRGGSYNEQFFGPGTRLTVL.

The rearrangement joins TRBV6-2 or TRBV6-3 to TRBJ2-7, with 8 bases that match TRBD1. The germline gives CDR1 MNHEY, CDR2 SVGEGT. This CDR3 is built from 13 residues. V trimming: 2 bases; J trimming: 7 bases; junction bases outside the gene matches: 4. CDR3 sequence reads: CASSYRQGYEQYF. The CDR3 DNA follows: TGTGCCAGCAGTTACCGACAGGGGTATGAGCAGTACTTC.

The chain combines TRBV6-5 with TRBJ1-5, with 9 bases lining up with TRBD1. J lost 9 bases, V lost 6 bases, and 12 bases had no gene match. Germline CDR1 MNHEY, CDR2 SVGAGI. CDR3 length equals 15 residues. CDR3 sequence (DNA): TGTGCCAGCAGACAGACCGGGACAGGGAACCGGCCCCAGCATTTT. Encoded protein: CASRQTGTGNRPQHF.

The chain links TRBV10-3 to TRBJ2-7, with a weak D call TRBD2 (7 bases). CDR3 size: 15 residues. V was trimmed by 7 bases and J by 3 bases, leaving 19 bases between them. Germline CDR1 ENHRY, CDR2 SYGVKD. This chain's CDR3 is CAITPGEGLGYEQYF. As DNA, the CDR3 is TGTGCCATCACCCCAGGGGAGGGGCTGGGCTACGAGCAGTACTTC.

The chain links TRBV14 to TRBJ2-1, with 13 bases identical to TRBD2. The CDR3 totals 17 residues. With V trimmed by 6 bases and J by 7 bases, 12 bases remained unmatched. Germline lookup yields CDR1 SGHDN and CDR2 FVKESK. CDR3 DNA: TGTGCCAGCAGTCGTACTAGCGGGGGGGCAAGAACGAATGAGCAGTTCTTC. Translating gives CASSRTSGGARTNEQFF.

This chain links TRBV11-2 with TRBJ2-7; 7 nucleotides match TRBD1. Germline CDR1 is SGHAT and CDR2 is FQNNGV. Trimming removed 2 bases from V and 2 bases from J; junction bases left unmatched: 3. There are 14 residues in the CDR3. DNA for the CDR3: TGTGCCAGCAGCTTAAGGACAGGAGCCTACGAGCAGTACTTC. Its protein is CASSLRTGAYEQYF.

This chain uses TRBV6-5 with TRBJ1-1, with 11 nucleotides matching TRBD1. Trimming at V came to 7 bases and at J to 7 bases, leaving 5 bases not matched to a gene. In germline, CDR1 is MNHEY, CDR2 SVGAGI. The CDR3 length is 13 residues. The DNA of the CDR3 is TGTGCCAGCAACCAGGACAGGGGGCATGAAGCTTTCTTT. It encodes CASNQDRGHEAFF.

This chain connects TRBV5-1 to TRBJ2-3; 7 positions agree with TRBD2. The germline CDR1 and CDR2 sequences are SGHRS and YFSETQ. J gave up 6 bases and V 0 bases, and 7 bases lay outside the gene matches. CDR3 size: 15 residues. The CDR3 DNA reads TGCGCCAGCAGCTTGGAAGGCGGGAGTGGGGATACGCAGTATTTT. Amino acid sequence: CASSLEGGSGDTQYF.

The CDR3: CASSYRQVAEAFF. CDR3 DNA sequence: TGTGCCAGCAGTTACAGACAGGTTGCCGAAGCTTTCTTT. The genes are TRBV6-5 and TRBJ1-1, with a tentative D call TRBD1 (6 bases). V was clipped by 2 bases and J by 8 bases, with 12 bases between them. Germline V gene lookup returns CDR1 MNHEY and CDR2 SVGAGI. CDR3 length: 13 amino acids.

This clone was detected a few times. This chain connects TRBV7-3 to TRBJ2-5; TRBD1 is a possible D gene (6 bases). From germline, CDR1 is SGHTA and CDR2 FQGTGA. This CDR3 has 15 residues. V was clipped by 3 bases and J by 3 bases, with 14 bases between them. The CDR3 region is CASSFGPGVKETQYF. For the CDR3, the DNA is TGTGCCAGCAGCTTTGGGCCAGGGGTGAAAGAGACCCAGTACTTC.

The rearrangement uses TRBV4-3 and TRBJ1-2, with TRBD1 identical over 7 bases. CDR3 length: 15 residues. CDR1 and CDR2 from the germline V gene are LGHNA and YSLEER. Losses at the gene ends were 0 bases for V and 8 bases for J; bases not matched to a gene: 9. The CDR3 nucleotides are TGCGCCAGCAGCCAAGATGTAGGGACAGTTCTGGGCTACACCTTC. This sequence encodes CASSQDVGTVLGYTF.

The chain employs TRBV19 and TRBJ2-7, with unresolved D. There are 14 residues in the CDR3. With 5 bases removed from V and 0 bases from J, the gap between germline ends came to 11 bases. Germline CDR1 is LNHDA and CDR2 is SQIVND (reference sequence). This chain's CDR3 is CASSPQVSSYEQYF. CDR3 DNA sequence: TGTGCCAGTAGTCCGCAGGTGTCCTCCTACGAGCAGTACTTC.

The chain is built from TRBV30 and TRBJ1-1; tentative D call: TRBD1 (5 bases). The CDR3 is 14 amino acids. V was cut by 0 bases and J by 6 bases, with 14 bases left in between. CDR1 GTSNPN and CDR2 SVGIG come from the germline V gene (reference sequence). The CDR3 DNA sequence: TGTGCCTGGAGTGTACCGCCTGGGGGGGCTGAAGCTTTCTTT. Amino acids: CAWSVPPGGAEAFF.